Listed below are T cell receptor beta chains from one sample, sequenced in a study of T cell repertoires in cytomegalovirus infection. TCRdb recomputed calls from the reads with MiXCR, one row per CDR3 protein. Here the sample spans about 200,000 distinct CDR3 sequences, more than 9% being singletons. The sample taken for sequencing was PBMCs. Every receptor here comes from a human donor in good health (CMV status not recorded). Some clones in this sample may be carry-over from other donors' samples. Both conserved end residues are part of each CDR3. Fields, in order: J gene, clone size, V gene, D gene, CDR3 protein, CDR3 DNA. A D gene is named only where the DNA matches it firmly. Some rows mark clone size as missing; the rest say once, few, many or name a class of expanded clone.

j_gene: TRBJ1-1; abundance: many; v_gene: TRBV7-2; d_gene: .; CDR3aa: CASSLGIGRMNTEAFF; CDR3nt: TGTGCCAGCAGCTTAGGCATAGGGAGAATGAACACTGAAGCTTTCTTT
j_gene: TRBJ2-5; abundance: .; v_gene: TRBV20-1; d_gene: TRBD2; CDR3aa: CSARFTSGGGETQYF; CDR3nt: TGCAGTGCTCGATTCACTAGCGGAGGGGGGGAGACCCAGTACTTC
j_gene: TRBJ2-1; abundance: few; v_gene: TRBV15; d_gene: .; CDR3aa: CATKNLSYNEQFF; CDR3nt: TGTGCCACGAAAAATTTATCCTACAATGAGCAGTTCTTC
j_gene: TRBJ2-1; abundance: .; v_gene: TRBV6-2/TRBV6-3; d_gene: .; CDR3aa: CASSRTQGEQFF; CDR3nt: TGTGCCAGCAGCCGGACTCAAGGGGAGCAGTTCTTC
j_gene: TRBJ2-1; abundance: many; v_gene: TRBV25-1; d_gene: TRBD2; CDR3aa: CASSEFWGLAGVRPNEQFF; CDR3nt: TGTGCCAGCAGTGAGTTCTGGGGACTAGCGGGGGTCCGACCCAATGAGCAGTTCTTC
j_gene: TRBJ2-7; abundance: .; v_gene: TRBV28; d_gene: TRBD1; CDR3aa: CATGLDRVSYEQYF; CDR3nt: TGTGCCACCGGTCTAGACAGGGTTTCCTACGAGCAGTACTTC
j_gene: TRBJ1-1; abundance: few; v_gene: TRBV10-3; d_gene: .; CDR3aa: CAISESGRTTEAFF; CDR3nt: TGTGCCATCAGTGAGTCAGGACGGACTACTGAAGCTTTCTTT
j_gene: TRBJ1-5; abundance: few; v_gene: TRBV5-5; d_gene: TRBD1; CDR3aa: CASSLDRINQPQHF; CDR3nt: TGTGCCAGCAGCCTGGACAGGATCAATCAGCCCCAGCATTTT
j_gene: TRBJ1-5; abundance: few; v_gene: TRBV7-2; d_gene: .; CDR3aa: CASSLTVGNQPQHF; CDR3nt: TGTGCCAGCAGCTTGACAGTTGGCAATCAGCCCCAGCATTTT
j_gene: TRBJ1-5; abundance: many; v_gene: TRBV7-2; d_gene: .; CDR3aa: CASSLEGLANQPQHF; CDR3nt: TGTGCCAGCAGCTTAGAGGGCCTGGCCAATCAGCCCCAGCATTTT
j_gene: TRBJ2-3; abundance: many; v_gene: TRBV7-8; d_gene: TRBD1; CDR3aa: CASSIDRGYADTQYF; CDR3nt: TGTGCCAGCAGCATCGACAGGGGCTATGCAGATACGCAGTATTTT
j_gene: TRBJ2-7; abundance: .; v_gene: TRBV28; d_gene: .; CDR3aa: CASKLGDTTYEQYF; CDR3nt: TGTGCCAGCAAACTGGGGGACACGACCTACGAGCAGTACTTC
j_gene: TRBJ2-3; abundance: .; v_gene: TRBV25-1; d_gene: TRBD2; CDR3aa: CASSEQTSGRTDTQYF; CDR3nt: TGTGCCAGCAGTGAGCAGACTAGCGGGAGGACAGATACGCAGTATTTT
j_gene: TRBJ2-5; abundance: many; v_gene: TRBV6-1; d_gene: TRBD1; CDR3aa: CASSSPGQEDQETQYF; CDR3nt: TGTGCCAGCAGCTCCCCGGGACAGGAGGACCAAGAGACCCAGTACTTC
j_gene: TRBJ2-1; abundance: many; v_gene: TRBV7-2; d_gene: TRBD1; CDR3aa: CASSPTDRGYNEQFF; CDR3nt: TGTGCCAGCAGCCCGACCGACAGGGGATACAATGAGCAGTTCTTC
j_gene: TRBJ2-5; abundance: few; v_gene: TRBV4-1; d_gene: .; CDR3aa: CASSRTSQETQYF; CDR3nt: TGCGCCAGCAGCCGAACTAGCCAAGAGACCCAGTACTTC
j_gene: TRBJ1-2; abundance: .; v_gene: TRBV28; d_gene: .; CDR3aa: CASVGHYSYTF; CDR3nt: TGTGCAAGCGTAGGCCACTATAGCTACACCTTC
j_gene: TRBJ2-5; abundance: few; v_gene: TRBV20-1; d_gene: TRBD2; CDR3aa: CSATGGLETQYF; CDR3nt: TGCAGTGCTACGGGGGGTTTGGAGACCCAGTACTTC
j_gene: TRBJ1-2; abundance: many; v_gene: TRBV7-2; d_gene: .; CDR3aa: CASSLDLAGALGYTF; CDR3nt: TGTGCCAGCAGCTTAGATCTCGCAGGGGCGTTAGGCTACACCTTC
j_gene: TRBJ2-3; abundance: many; v_gene: TRBV7-9; d_gene: .; CDR3aa: CASSLKRAGPTDTQYF; CDR3nt: TGTGCCAGCAGCTTAAAACGGGCGGGACCGACAGATACGCAGTATTTT
j_gene: TRBJ1-3; abundance: .; v_gene: TRBV29-1; d_gene: TRBD1; CDR3aa: CSVEEGRGREGNTIYF; CDR3nt: TGCAGCGTTGAAGAGGGCAGGGGGCGCGAAGGAAACACCATATATTTT
j_gene: TRBJ1-6; abundance: many; v_gene: TRBV7-2; d_gene: .; CDR3aa: CASSLPTHNYNSPLHF; CDR3nt: TGTGCCAGCAGCCTCCCGACACATAACTATAATTCACCCCTCCACTTT
j_gene: TRBJ1-2; abundance: many; v_gene: TRBV5-6; d_gene: .; CDR3aa: CASSSSRTVANYGYTF; CDR3nt: TGTGCCAGCAGCTCATCAAGGACAGTAGCTAACTATGGCTACACCTTC
j_gene: TRBJ2-2; abundance: many; v_gene: TRBV5-4; d_gene: .; CDR3aa: CASSELDTGELFF; CDR3nt: TGTGCCAGCAGCGAATTGGACACCGGGGAGCTGTTTTTT
j_gene: TRBJ1-5; abundance: .; v_gene: TRBV9; d_gene: .; CDR3aa: CASSVGSAGNQPQHF; CDR3nt: TGTGCCAGCAGCGTGGGGTCAGCTGGGAATCAGCCCCAGCATTTT
j_gene: TRBJ1-1; abundance: many; v_gene: TRBV7-3; d_gene: TRBD1; CDR3aa: CASSYSGGTTEAFF; CDR3nt: TGTGCCAGCAGCTACTCAGGGGGAACCACTGAAGCTTTCTTT
j_gene: TRBJ2-2; abundance: many; v_gene: TRBV6-2/TRBV6-3; d_gene: .; CDR3aa: CASSWGRRMAGELFF; CDR3nt: TGTGCCAGCAGCTGGGGACGGAGGATGGCCGGGGAGCTGTTTTTT
j_gene: TRBJ2-1; abundance: few; v_gene: TRBV18; d_gene: TRBD2; CDR3aa: CASSLLGTSGSNEQFF; CDR3nt: TGTGCCAGCTCCCTCTTAGGGACTAGCGGGTCCAATGAGCAGTTCTTC
j_gene: TRBJ1-1; abundance: few; v_gene: TRBV2; d_gene: .; CDR3aa: CASSAGGLSTEAFF; CDR3nt: TGTGCCAGCAGTGCAGGAGGGTTGTCCACTGAAGCTTTCTTT
j_gene: TRBJ2-6; abundance: many; v_gene: TRBV28; d_gene: TRBD1; CDR3aa: CATDSGQGRSGANVLTF; CDR3nt: TGTGCCACCGATAGTGGACAGGGGCGCTCTGGGGCCAACGTCCTGACTTTC
j_gene: TRBJ1-3; abundance: .; v_gene: TRBV6-2/TRBV6-3; d_gene: TRBD1; CDR3aa: CASSYSPGQTLSGNTIYF; CDR3nt: TGTGCCAGCAGTTACTCTCCGGGACAGACTCTCTCTGGAAACACCATATATTTT
j_gene: TRBJ1-4; abundance: few; v_gene: TRBV12-3/TRBV12-4; d_gene: TRBD1; CDR3aa: CASSPRDRTEKLFF; CDR3nt: TGTGCCAGCAGTCCCCGGGACAGGACAGAAAAACTGTTTTTT
j_gene: TRBJ2-1; abundance: many; v_gene: TRBV24-1; d_gene: .; CDR3aa: CATSDSPVDEQFF; CDR3nt: TGTGCCACCAGTGATTCTCCCGTCGATGAGCAGTTCTTC
j_gene: TRBJ1-3; abundance: many; v_gene: TRBV7-2; d_gene: .; CDR3aa: CASSLAGSSGNTIYF; CDR3nt: TGTGCCAGCAGCTTAGCAGGGAGCTCTGGAAACACCATATATTTT
j_gene: TRBJ2-7; abundance: .; v_gene: TRBV5-8; d_gene: TRBD1; CDR3aa: CASNSDRSINEQYF; CDR3nt: TGTGCTTCAAACTCGGACAGGAGTATTAACGAGCAGTACTTC
j_gene: TRBJ1-1; abundance: many; v_gene: TRBV7-2; d_gene: .; CDR3aa: CASSLNGGENTEAFF; CDR3nt: TGTGCCAGCAGCTTAAACGGGGGCGAGAACACTGAAGCTTTCTTT
j_gene: TRBJ1-1; abundance: many; v_gene: TRBV2; d_gene: TRBD1; CDR3aa: CASSEAGQGAGTEAFF; CDR3nt: TGTGCCAGCAGTGAAGCTGGACAGGGGGCTGGCACTGAAGCTTTCTTT
j_gene: TRBJ2-2; abundance: few; v_gene: TRBV4-3; d_gene: .; CDR3aa: CASSQDVRGRAGELFF; CDR3nt: TGCGCCAGCAGCCAAGACGTAAGGGGCAGGGCCGGGGAGCTGTTTTTT
j_gene: TRBJ1-5; abundance: .; v_gene: TRBV6-6; d_gene: .; CDR3aa: CASSYAPAGVPQPQHF; CDR3nt: TGTGCCAGCAGTTACGCTCCGGCGGGGGTCCCTCAGCCCCAGCATTTT
j_gene: TRBJ1-1; abundance: .; v_gene: TRBV4-3; d_gene: TRBD1; CDR3aa: CASSQTGEYTEAFF; CDR3nt: TGCGCCAGCAGCCAGACAGGGGAGTACACTGAAGCTTTCTTT
j_gene: TRBJ2-5; abundance: .; v_gene: TRBV29-1; d_gene: .; CDR3aa: CSVEVGARGTQYF; CDR3nt: TGCAGCGTTGAAGTGGGGGCGAGGGGGACCCAGTACTTC
j_gene: TRBJ2-4; abundance: few; v_gene: TRBV20-1; d_gene: .; CDR3aa: CSARDSRVDIQYF; CDR3nt: TGCAGTGCTAGAGATTCCAGGGTTGACATTCAGTACTTC
j_gene: TRBJ2-5; abundance: many; v_gene: TRBV28; d_gene: TRBD2; CDR3aa: CASSFLGLAVQETQYF; CDR3nt: TGTGCCAGCAGTTTTCTCGGACTAGCGGTTCAGGAGACCCAGTACTTC
j_gene: TRBJ1-1; abundance: many; v_gene: TRBV7-2; d_gene: .; CDR3aa: CASSFTESSEAFF; CDR3nt: TGTGCCAGCAGCTTCACCGAGAGTTCTGAAGCTTTCTTT
j_gene: TRBJ2-7; abundance: many; v_gene: TRBV7-9; d_gene: TRBD1; CDR3aa: CASSSFRDRASEQYF; CDR3nt: TGTGCCAGCAGCTCATTCCGGGACAGGGCCAGCGAGCAGTACTTC
j_gene: TRBJ2-3; abundance: few; v_gene: TRBV20-1; d_gene: TRBD2; CDR3aa: CSARSLAGGNTDTQYF; CDR3nt: TGCAGTGCTAGATCCCTAGCCGGGGGGAACACAGATACGCAGTATTTT
j_gene: TRBJ2-1; abundance: few; v_gene: TRBV28; d_gene: .; CDR3aa: CASKLGGLNEQFF; CDR3nt: TGTGCCAGCAAACTGGGGGGCCTAAATGAGCAGTTCTTC
j_gene: TRBJ2-3; abundance: many; v_gene: TRBV10-2; d_gene: TRBD1; CDR3aa: CASGRGQGVDTQYF; CDR3nt: TGCGCCAGCGGGAGGGGACAGGGTGTAGATACGCAGTATTTT
j_gene: TRBJ2-7; abundance: few; v_gene: TRBV20-1; d_gene: TRBD2; CDR3aa: CSARETSVSSYEQYF; CDR3nt: TGCAGTGCTAGGGAGACTAGCGTGAGCTCCTACGAGCAGTACTTC
j_gene: TRBJ2-3; abundance: many; v_gene: TRBV11-3; d_gene: TRBD1; CDR3aa: CASSSTGGASDTQYF; CDR3nt: TGTGCCAGCAGCTCGACAGGGGGGGCGTCAGATACGCAGTATTTT
j_gene: TRBJ1-4; abundance: many; v_gene: TRBV25-1; d_gene: TRBD1; CDR3aa: CASSVQGGIFGEKLFF; CDR3nt: TGTGCCAGCAGTGTCCAGGGGGGGATTTTTGGGGAAAAACTGTTTTTT
j_gene: TRBJ1-4; abundance: .; v_gene: TRBV10-2; d_gene: .; CDR3aa: CASSEGQPATNEKLFF; CDR3nt: TGCGCCAGCAGTGAGGGACAGCCCGCAACTAATGAAAAACTGTTTTTT
j_gene: TRBJ2-2; abundance: many; v_gene: TRBV5-6; d_gene: .; CDR3aa: CASSREETDTGELFF; CDR3nt: TGTGCCAGCAGCAGGGAAGAAACCGACACCGGGGAGCTGTTTTTT
j_gene: TRBJ2-4; abundance: .; v_gene: TRBV7-9; d_gene: .; CDR3aa: CASSSDTKNIQYF; CDR3nt: TGTGCCAGCAGCTCCGATACCAAAAACATTCAGTACTTC
j_gene: TRBJ2-1; abundance: many; v_gene: TRBV7-9; d_gene: .; CDR3aa: CASGNKGFGDNEQFF; CDR3nt: TGTGCCAGCGGAAACAAAGGGTTTGGGGACAATGAGCAGTTCTTC
j_gene: TRBJ1-1; abundance: many; v_gene: TRBV7-9; d_gene: TRBD1; CDR3aa: CASSRDRGEAFF; CDR3nt: TGTGCCAGCAGCCGGGACAGGGGTGAAGCTTTCTTT
j_gene: TRBJ1-6; abundance: many; v_gene: TRBV7-2; d_gene: .; CDR3aa: CASSLGLGNSPLHF; CDR3nt: TGTGCCAGCAGCTTAGGACTGGGAAATTCACCCCTCCACTTT
j_gene: TRBJ1-4; abundance: many; v_gene: TRBV7-9; d_gene: .; CDR3aa: CASMKDATNEKLFF; CDR3nt: TGTGCCAGCATGAAGGATGCAACTAATGAAAAACTGTTTTTT
j_gene: TRBJ2-7; abundance: few; v_gene: TRBV6-2/TRBV6-3; d_gene: TRBD1; CDR3aa: CASSQTGDHSYEQYF; CDR3nt: TGTGCCAGCAGTCAGACAGGGGACCACTCCTACGAGCAGTACTTC